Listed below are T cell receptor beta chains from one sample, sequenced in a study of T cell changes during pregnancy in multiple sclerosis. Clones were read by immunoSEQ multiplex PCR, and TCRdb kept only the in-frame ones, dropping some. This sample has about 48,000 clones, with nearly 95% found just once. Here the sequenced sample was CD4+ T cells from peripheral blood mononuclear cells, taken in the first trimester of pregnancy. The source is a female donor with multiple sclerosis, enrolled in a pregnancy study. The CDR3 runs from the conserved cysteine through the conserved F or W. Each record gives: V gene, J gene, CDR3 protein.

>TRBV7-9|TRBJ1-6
CASSLGAGAFNSPLHF
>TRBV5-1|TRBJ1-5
CASSPGWGRGPNQPQHF
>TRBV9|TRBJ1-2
CASSVGSGDTNYGYTF
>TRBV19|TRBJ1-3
CASSTQGGNTIYF
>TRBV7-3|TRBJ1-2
CASSATDRGYGYTF
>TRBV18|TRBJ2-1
CASSPAGGYNEQFF
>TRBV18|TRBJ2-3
CASSRRQGAGADTQYF
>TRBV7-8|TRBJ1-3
CASSLVAGVGNTIYF
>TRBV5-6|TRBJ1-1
CASSLLISDRGMNTEAFF
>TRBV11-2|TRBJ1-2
CASSRRTGEYGYTF
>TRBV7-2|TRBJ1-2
CASSPGRNYGYTF
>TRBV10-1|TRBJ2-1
CASSGLAGDNEQFF
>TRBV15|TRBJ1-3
CATSQDSVAGNTIYF
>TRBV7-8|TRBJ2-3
CASSTRQGPTDTQYF
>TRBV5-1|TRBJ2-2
CASSPLTDRANTGELFF
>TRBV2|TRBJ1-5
CASSEVAGGSGQPQHF
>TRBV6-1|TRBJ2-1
CASSGIAGGHEQFF
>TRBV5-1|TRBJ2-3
CASSIGQARTDTQYF
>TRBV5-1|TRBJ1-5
CASSTGQGGSNQPQHF
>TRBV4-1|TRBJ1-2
CASSSRRGGDYGYTF
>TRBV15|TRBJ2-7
CATSSLTGGHEQYF
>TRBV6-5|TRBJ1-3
CASSRGLSGNTIYF
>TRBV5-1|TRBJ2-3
CASSLTGGQDTQYF